This passage covers 20 T cell receptor beta chains from one sample sequenced in a study of shared clonotypes between healthy human individuals. Clones were sequenced by immunoSEQ multiplex PCR, and TCRdb holds only the in-frame ones, with some missing. The sample contains about 460,000 clones, approximately 80% of which appear only once. Specimen: PBMCs. The receptors derive from a woman in her 40s in good health. Some clones in this sample may be carry-over from other donors' samples.

This clone was counted a few times. V and J are TRBV29-1 and TRBJ1-1; TRBD1 agrees at 8 bases. Germline V gene sequence: CDR1 SQVTM, CDR2 ANQGSEA. V lost 4 bases to trimming and J lost 0 bases; unmatched junction nucleotides: 7. This CDR3 has 15 amino acids. CDR3 bases: TGCAGCGTTGGGACAGGGTGGGGCATGAACACTGAAGCTTTCTTT. Its translation is CSVGTGWGMNTEAFF.

The V gene is TRBV18, the J gene TRBJ1-1, with 8 bases that match TRBD1. The ends lost 2 bases at V and 1 base at J; junction bases unmatched: 12. The CDR3 runs to 18 residues. Germline loops: CDR1 KGHSH, CDR2 LQKENI. CDR3 nucleotides: TGTGCCAGCTCACCAGTCGCTGGTATAGACAGGGGGAACACTGAAGCTTTCTTT. Protein product: CASSPVAGIDRGNTEAFF.

CDR3 in DNA: TGTGCCAGCAGCCTGGGACAGTTGAACACTGAAGCTTTCTTT. Protein sequence: CASSLGQLNTEAFF. This chain connects TRBV11-1 to TRBJ1-1; 7 nucleotides line up with TRBD1. The CDR3 is 14 residues long. The ends lost 5 bases at V and 0 bases at J; junction bases unmatched: 3. Per the germline V gene, CDR1 is SGHAT and CDR2 is FQDESV (reference sequence).

The V and J genes are TRBV6-5 and TRBJ2-5, with a tentative D call TRBD2 (6 bases). Germline-derived CDR1 and CDR2 are MNHEY and SVGAGI. The V end lost 0 bases, the J end lost 4 bases, and 9 bases lay between the germline ends. The CDR3 sequence is 14 residues long. CDR3 DNA: TGTGCCAGCAGTTACTCGATCGGGGGAGAGACCCAGTACTTC. Translation: CASSYSIGGETQYF.

The chain links TRBV5-1 to TRBJ1-1; 8 nucleotides line up with TRBD1. The CDR3 sequence is 16 residues long. Germline assignment: CDR1 SGHRS and CDR2 YFSETQ. After removal of 0 bases from V and 1 base from J, the junction contained 5 bases not matched to a gene. Here the CDR3 reads CASSLVRGRRNTEAFF. As DNA, the CDR3 is TGCGCCAGCAGCTTGGTCAGGGGGCGACGGAACACTGAAGCTTTCTTT.

As DNA, the CDR3 is TGTGCCACCGCGGGACAGGGGTACAATGAGCAGTTCTTC. This encodes CATAGQGYNEQFF. The genes are TRBV7-2 and TRBJ2-1, with 10 bases identical to TRBD1. Germline CDR1 and CDR2: SGHTA and FQGNSA. CDR3 length: 13 amino acids. The V gene end was trimmed by 10 bases and the J gene end by 4 bases; junction bases not matched to a gene: 4.

CDR3 DNA: TGTGCCAGCAGTCCGGGAGGGGACTACGAGCAGTACTTC. It encodes CASSPGGDYEQYF. The V call is TRBV9, the J call TRBJ2-7; TRBD2 agrees at 8 bases. V lost 5 bases and J lost 3; bases outside the gene matches: 4. The CDR3 spans 13 residues. Germline values: CDR1 SGDLS, CDR2 YYNGEE.

In this sample, this clone turned up once. The rearrangement joins TRBV7-9 to TRBJ1-2; D is unclear. V was clipped by 5 bases and J by 8 bases, with 15 bases between them. The CDR3 contains 13 residues. Germline CDR1 SEHNR, CDR2 FQNEAQ (reference sequence). The CDR3, as DNA: TGTGCCAGCAGCCCCAGTCGATTTGACGGCTACACCTTC. The encoded protein is CASSPSRFDGYTF.

The V and J genes are TRBV10-3 and TRBJ2-5; no firm D call. CDR3 length: 13 amino acids. Germline values: CDR1 ENHRY, CDR2 SYGVKD. Trimming took off 6 bases at V and 4 bases at J, with 12 bases between the two ends. This CDR3 reads CAIRRDALETQYF. CDR3 DNA: TGTGCCATCAGACGAGACGCGCTAGAGACCCAGTACTTC.

The chain recombines TRBV11-2 with TRBJ2-3; 7 nucleotides match TRBD2. The CDR3 is 17 residues long. The germline V gene has CDR1 SGHAT and CDR2 FQNNGV. Trimming removed 5 bases from V and 0 bases from J; junction bases left unmatched: 11. CDR3 region: CASSTLGAGDSTDTQYF. The DNA of the CDR3 is TGTGCCAGCAGCACCCTAGGGGCGGGGGATAGCACAGATACGCAGTATTTT.

Remarks on this clone: The same CDR3 also results from other DNA sequences found in this sample. The chain joins TRBV5-1 to TRBJ2-3, with a weak D call TRBD2 (5 bases). The CDR3 runs to 15 residues. Germline lookup yields CDR1 SGHRS and CDR2 YFSETQ. V shed 0 bases and J shed 1 base, with 9 bases lying between them. The CDR3 region has the DNA TGCGCCAGCAGCTTGGGGCTAGCTGGCACAGATACGCAGTATTTT. It encodes CASSLGLAGTDTQYF.

This chain connects TRBV7-2 to TRBJ1-5; unclear D gene. Germline CDR1 and CDR2: SGHTA and FQGNSA. V was pared by 1 base and J by 0 bases, with 7 bases between. This CDR3 is built from 15 residues. CDR3 region: CASSLVGYSNQPQHF. The CDR3 DNA follows: TGTGCCAGCAGCTTAGTGGGTTATAGCAATCAGCCCCAGCATTTT.

This clone was counted a few times. The chain recombines TRBV2 with TRBJ2-5; D remains unclear. The CDR3 runs 12 residues. Trimming removed 7 bases from V and 3 bases from J, with 9 bases in between. The germline V gene encodes CDR1 SNHLY and CDR2 FYNNEI. In DNA, the CDR3 is TGTGCCAGCACTCCCTGGAAAGAGACCCAGTACTTC. The encoded protein is CASTPWKETQYF.

This sequence joins TRBV28 and TRBJ1-3, with D uncertain. The CDR3 totals 16 residues. The ends were cut back, 0 bases at V and 0 bases at J, with 9 bases in the middle. The germline CDR1 and CDR2 sequences are MDHEN and SYDVKM. CDR3 in amino acids: CASSLWEVTSGNTIYF. CDR3 coding DNA: TGTGCCAGCAGTTTATGGGAGGTTACCTCTGGAAACACCATATATTTT.

The rearrangement joins TRBV11-2 to TRBJ2-7, with a possible D match to TRBD2 (6 bases). The V end lost 5 bases, the J end lost 3 bases, and 17 bases lay between the germline ends. This CDR3 has 15 residues. Germline values: CDR1 SGHAT, CDR2 FQNNGV. The CDR3, as DNA: TGTGCCAGCAGCCGGGGACTCTCGGAGGGCTACGAGCAGTACTTC. This encodes CASSRGLSEGYEQYF.

The chain has TRBV30 and TRBJ2-7; D may be TRBD1 or TRBD2 (6 bases each). CDR3 length equals 13 residues. Germline CDR1 GTSNPN, CDR2 SVGIG (reference sequence). V was shortened by 8 bases and J by 4 bases, with 18 bases between the two germline ends. CDR3 protein: CAVSGGSFYEQYF. CDR3 DNA: TGTGCCGTCTCCGGGGGCTCTTTTTACGAGCAGTACTTC.

The chain is built from TRBV19 and TRBJ2-7; D not resolved. Germline V CDR1 and CDR2: LNHDA, SQIVND (reference sequence). Trimming cost V 5 bases and J 3 bases, with 11 bases left between them. The CDR3 is 13 amino acids. CDR3 DNA sequence: TGTGCCAGTAGTTCCAGAGAAAGCTACGAGCAGTACTTC. It is translated as CASSSRESYEQYF. Combining the CDR3 with reference TRBV19 and TRBJ2-7 gives the whole variable domain DGGITQSPKYLFRKEGQNVTLSCEQNLNHDAMYWYRQDPGQGLRLIYYSQIVNDFQKGDIAEGYSVSREKKESFPLTVTSAQKNPTAFYLCASSSRESYEQYFGPGTRLTVT.

This clone was seen only once. V and J are TRBV30 and TRBJ2-7, with D perhaps being TRBD1 or TRBD2 (6 bases each). Trimming removed 5 bases at V and 3 bases at J, with 11 bases between. This CDR3 has 12 amino acids. Germline V gene lookup returns CDR1 GTSNPN and CDR2 SVGIG (reference sequence). CDR3 sequence reads: CAWGGTSYEQYF. The CDR3 DNA sequence: TGTGCCTGGGGAGGGACAAGCTACGAGCAGTACTTC.

The rearrangement links TRBV15 to TRBJ2-6; no reliable D call. V lost 0 bases, J lost 1 base, and 10 bases lay in between. The CDR3 spans 17 residues. Germline CDR1 and CDR2: LNHNV and YYDKDF (reference sequence). The chain's CDR3 is CATSRDQLTSGANVLTF. The CDR3 DNA follows: TGTGCCACCAGCAGAGATCAGTTGACTTCTGGGGCCAACGTCCTGACTTTC. Full variable domain (outside the CDR3, taken from reference TRBV15 and TRBJ2-6): DAMVIQNPRYQVTQFGKPVTLSCSQTLNHNVMYWYQQKSSQAPKLLFHYYDKDFNNEADTPDNFQSRRPNTSFCFLDIRSPGLGDTAMYLCATSRDQLTSGANVLTFGAGSRLTVL.

The V call is TRBV29-1, the J call TRBJ2-7; TRBD1 might be the D (6 bases). The V and J ends lost 0 bases and 12 bases respectively, with 21 bases between them. This CDR3 spans 14 amino acids. Germline CDR1 and CDR2: SQVTM and ANQGSEA. Here the CDR3 reads CSVEDHPDSLHMYF. CDR3 nucleotide sequence: TGCAGCGTTGAAGATCATCCGGACAGCCTACACATGTACTTC.